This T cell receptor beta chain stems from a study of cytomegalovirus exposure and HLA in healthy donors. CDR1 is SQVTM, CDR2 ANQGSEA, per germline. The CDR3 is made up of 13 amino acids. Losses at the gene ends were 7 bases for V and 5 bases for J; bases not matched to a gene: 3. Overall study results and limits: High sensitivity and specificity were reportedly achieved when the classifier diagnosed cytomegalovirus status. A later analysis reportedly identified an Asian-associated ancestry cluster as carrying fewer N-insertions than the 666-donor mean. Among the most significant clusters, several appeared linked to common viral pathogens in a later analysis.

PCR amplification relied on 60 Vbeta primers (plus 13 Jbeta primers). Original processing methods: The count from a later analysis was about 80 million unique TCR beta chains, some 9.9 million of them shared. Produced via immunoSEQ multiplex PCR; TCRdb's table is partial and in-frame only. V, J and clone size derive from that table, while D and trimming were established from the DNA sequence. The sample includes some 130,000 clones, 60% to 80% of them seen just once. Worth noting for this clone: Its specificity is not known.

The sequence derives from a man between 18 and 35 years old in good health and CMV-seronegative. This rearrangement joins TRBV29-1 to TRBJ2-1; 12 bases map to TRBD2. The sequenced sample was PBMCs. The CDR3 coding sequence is TGCAGCGCTGGGACTAGCGGGCACAATGAGCAGTTCTTC. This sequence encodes CSAGTSGHNEQFF.